The 20 T cell receptor beta chains below were found in one sample sequenced in a study of T cell responses to AZD1222 COVID-19 vaccine. TCRdb keeps only in-frame clones here, not all; method: immunoSEQ multiplex PCR. The sample lists under 150,000 clones; 80% to 95% were seen once. Sequences were derived from peripheral blood, sampled 28 days after the second AZD1222 dose. The origin of the receptors is an adult who received the AZD1222 COVID-19 vaccine.

The genes are TRBV28 and TRBJ1-1; D unresolved. Trimming cost V 4 bases and J 5 bases, with 14 bases left between them. CDR1 is MDHEN and CDR2 is SYDVKM in the germline V gene. The CDR3 consists of 14 residues. The CDR3 DNA sequence: TGTGCCAGCAGTTCCCGGACGGTGGAGACTGAAGCTTTCTTT. Protein sequence: CASSSRTVETEAFF.

This chain uses TRBV20-1 with TRBJ1-1; TRBD1 aligns across 7 bases. The CDR3 consists of 15 residues. CDR1 and CDR2 (germline): DFQATT, SNEGSKA (reference sequence). After removal of 3 bases from V and 5 bases from J, the junction contained 12 bases not matched to a gene. In DNA form, the CDR3 reads TGCAGTGCTAGTAACCCGACAGGGATAGGGACTGAAGCTTTCTTT. Its protein product is CSASNPTGIGTEAFF.

In this sample, this clone turned up once. The chain links TRBV7-2 to TRBJ1-4, with 8 bases aligning to TRBD1. V was pared by 3 bases and J by 10 bases, with 13 bases of the junction left unmatched. Per germline, CDR1 SGHTA and CDR2 FQGNSA. The CDR3 runs 16 residues. In DNA, the CDR3 is TGTGCCAGCAGCTTGCAGCCAACAGGGGGATTTGTAAAACTGTTTTTT. This encodes CASSLQPTGGFVKLFF.

The rearrangement joins TRBV5-6 to TRBJ1-2, with TRBD1 identical over 9 bases. CDR1 is SGHDT, CDR2 YYEEEE, per germline. V dropped 4 bases and J dropped 4; count of bases not matched to a gene: 8. The length of the CDR3 is 15 residues. The CDR3 bases are TGTGCCAGCAGCCTCCTGGACAGGGGCGGCTATGGCTACACCTTC. Translated, it gives CASSLLDRGGYGYTF.

The chain combines TRBV7-9 with TRBJ2-3; D call uncertain. Germline CDR1 reads SEHNR; CDR2 reads FQNEAQ (reference sequence). Trimming took 1 base from V and 5 from J, leaving 7 bases between them. This CDR3 comprises 13 residues. Here the CDR3 DNA reads TGTGCCAGCAGCTTAGATGGGAAAGATACGCAGTATTTT. This encodes CASSLDGKDTQYF. Full variable domain (remainder filled in from reference TRBV7-9 and TRBJ2-3): DTGVSQNPRHKITKRGQNVTFRCDPISEHNRLYWYRQTLGQGPEFLTYFQNEAQLEKSRLLSDRFSAERPKGSFSTLEIQRTEQGDSAMYLCASSLDGKDTQYFGPGTRLTVL.

The V gene is TRBV9, the J gene TRBJ1-6, with a weak D call TRBD1 (6 bases). V lost 4 bases to trimming and J lost 7 bases, with 12 bases between them. This CDR3 has 14 amino acids. Germline assignment: CDR1 SGDLS and CDR2 YYNGEE. The CDR3 loop reads CASSFRQENSPLHF. CDR3 in DNA: TGTGCCAGCAGCTTTCGACAGGAGAATTCACCCCTCCACTTT.

The CDR3 DNA follows: TGTGCCAGCAGTTACTCGTTAGCGGGGGCCTCCTACGAGCAGTACTTC. Translating gives CASSYSLAGASYEQYF. The V gene is TRBV6-5, the J gene TRBJ2-7; TRBD2 matches at 9 bases. Germline V CDR1 and CDR2: MNHEY, SVGAGI. The length of the CDR3 is 16 residues. The junction had 3 bases not matched to a gene; V was cut back by 0 bases and J by 0 bases.

This chain connects TRBV27 to TRBJ2-1; 8 nucleotides agree with TRBD1. J lost 8 bases, V lost 6 bases, and 6 bases had no gene match. The CDR3 is made up of 13 amino acids. The germline CDR1 and CDR2 sequences are MNHEY and SMNVEV (reference sequence). The chain's CDR3 is CASRPRGLDEQFF. CDR3 nucleotide sequence: TGTGCCAGCAGACCCAGGGGGCTCGATGAGCAGTTCTTC.

The chain joins TRBV28 to TRBJ2-1; the match to TRBD2 covers 10 bases. Per the germline V gene, CDR1 is MDHEN and CDR2 is SYDVKM. Trimming took 8 bases from V and 7 from J; bases not matched to a gene: 11. There are 15 residues in the CDR3. The CDR3: CASWPSGSLFNEQFF. DNA of the CDR3: TGTGCCAGCTGGCCTAGCGGGAGTCTATTTAATGAGCAGTTCTTC. Full variable domain (missing parts from reference TRBV28 and TRBJ2-1): DVKVTQSSRYLVKRTGEKVFLECVQDMDHENMFWYRQDPGLGLRLIYFSYDVKMKEKGDIPEGYSVSREKKERFSLILESASTNQTSMYLCASWPSGSLFNEQFFGPGTRLTVL.

J is TRBJ1-6 and V is TRBV7-3, with D perhaps matching TRBD1 (5 bases). Trimming left V 3 bases short and J 10 bases short, with 10 bases between. The CDR3 contains 13 residues. CDR1 is SGHTA, CDR2 FQGTGA, per germline. The CDR3 nucleotides read TGTGCCAGCAGCTTGGGGGGGAGGTCACCCCTCCACTTT. Protein sequence: CASSLGGRSPLHF.

The V gene is TRBV2, the J gene TRBJ2-7, with D perhaps given as TRBD1 or TRBD2 (5 bases each). Germline loops: CDR1 SNHLY, CDR2 FYNNEI. The CDR3 runs 15 residues. Trimming cost V 6 bases and J 2 bases, with 17 bases left between them. CDR3 in amino acids: CASSQRGGRAYEQYF. The CDR3 nucleotides read TGTGCCAGCAGCCAGAGGGGCGGCAGGGCCTACGAGCAGTACTTC.

V usage is TRBV29-1 and J usage is TRBJ1-5, with a weak D call TRBD1 (5 bases). V was clipped by 4 bases and J by 6 bases, with 13 bases between them. The CDR3 is 13 amino acids. Per the germline V gene, CDR1 is SQVTM and CDR2 is ANQGSEA. For the CDR3, the DNA is TGCAGCGTTGGATCAGGGCCCGGTCAGCCCCAGCATTTT. Translated: CSVGSGPGQPQHF.

The rearrangement joins TRBV6-5 to TRBJ1-1, with D maybe TRBD1 (6 bases). CDR1 and CDR2 from the germline V gene are MNHEY and SVGAGI. Between the trimmed V and J ends, which lost 7 bases and 4 bases, there was a span of 13 bases. CDR3 length: 13 amino acids. In DNA form, the CDR3 reads TGTGCCAGCACAAACAGGGTAGGCACTGAAGCTTTCTTT. Amino acids: CASTNRVGTEAFF.

The gene calls are TRBV9 and TRBJ2-2, with TRBD1 matching over 9 bases. The CDR3 has 14 amino acids. With 5 bases clipped from V and 5 bases from J, the junction kept 4 bases outside the gene matches. Germline loops: CDR1 SGDLS, CDR2 YYNGEE. The CDR3 loop is CASSRTGATGELFF. The CDR3 DNA is TGTGCCAGCAGTAGGACAGGGGCTACCGGGGAGCTGTTTTTT.

This clone showed up just once. The gene calls are TRBV27 and TRBJ1-1; TRBD1 matches at 8 bases. Trimming at V came to 6 bases and at J to 7 bases, leaving 4 bases not matched to a gene. Germline assignment: CDR1 MNHEY and CDR2 SMNVEV (reference sequence). The CDR3 contains 12 residues. The CDR3 sequence is CASRRTGNEAFF. DNA of the CDR3: TGTGCCAGCAGACGGACAGGGAATGAAGCTTTCTTT.

This clone was detected only once. The rearrangement joins TRBV12-3 or TRBV12-4 to TRBJ2-1, with D perhaps TRBD1 (8 bases). This CDR3 spans 13 amino acids. The ends were cut back, 6 bases at V and 8 bases at J, with 14 bases in the middle. CDR3 coding DNA: TGTGCCAGCAGCAACAGGGGGGGCGATGAGCAGTTCTTC. Translated, it gives CASSNRGGDEQFF.

V usage is TRBV28 and J usage is TRBJ1-4, with no clear D. V shed 6 bases and J shed 0 bases, with 8 bases lying between them. This CDR3 has 14 amino acids. Germline V lookup: CDR1 MDHEN, CDR2 SYDVKM. The CDR3 protein is CASRSPATNEKLFF. The CDR3, as DNA: TGTGCCAGCAGGTCGCCTGCAACTAATGAAAAACTGTTTTTT.

The chain couples TRBV4-1 to TRBJ2-7; no reliable D call. CDR3 size: 13 residues. V gave up 1 base and J gave up 1 base, with 5 bases separating them. The V gene's germline CDR1 is MGHRA and CDR2 YSYEKL. The CDR3 region is CASSQARSYEQYF. The CDR3, as DNA: TGCGCCAGCAGCCAAGCGAGATCCTACGAGCAGTACTTC.

The gene calls are TRBV15 and TRBJ1-2; TRBD1 matches 7 bases. Germline V gene data show CDR1 as LNHNV and CDR2 as YYDKDF (reference sequence). Unmatched junction bases numbered 4, after V lost 0 bases and J lost 3 bases. The length of the CDR3 is 15 residues. The CDR3 region is CATSRDNRGDYGYTF. CDR3 sequence (DNA): TGTGCCACCAGCAGAGATAACAGGGGAGACTATGGCTACACCTTC.

The CDR3 region is CASRRDSIYGYTF. DNA of the CDR3: TGTGCCAGCAGAAGGGACAGCATCTATGGCTACACCTTC. The chain uses TRBV12-3 or TRBV12-4 and TRBJ1-2; 7 bases line up with TRBD1. The V gene end was trimmed by 6 bases and the J gene end by 4 bases; junction bases not matched to a gene: 5. The CDR3 loop spans 13 amino acids.